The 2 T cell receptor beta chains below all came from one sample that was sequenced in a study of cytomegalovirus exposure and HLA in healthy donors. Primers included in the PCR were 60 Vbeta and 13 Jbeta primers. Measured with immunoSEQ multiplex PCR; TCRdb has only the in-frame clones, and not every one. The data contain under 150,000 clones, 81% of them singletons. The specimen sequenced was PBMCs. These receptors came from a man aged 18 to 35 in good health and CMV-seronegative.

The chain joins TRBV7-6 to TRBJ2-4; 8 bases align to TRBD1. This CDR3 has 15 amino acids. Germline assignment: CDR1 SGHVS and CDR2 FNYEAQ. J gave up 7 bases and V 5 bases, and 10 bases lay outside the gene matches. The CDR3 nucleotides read TGTGCCAGCAGCCCTACAGGGGGTGGGTTGAACATTCAGTACTTC. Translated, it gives CASSPTGGGLNIQYF. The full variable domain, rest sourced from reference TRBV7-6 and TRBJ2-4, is GAGVSQSPRYKVTKRGQDVALRCDPISGHVSLYWYRQALGQGPEFLTYFNYEAQQDKSGLPNDRFSAERPEGSISTLTIQRTEQRDSAMYRCASSPTGGGLNIQYFGAGTRLSVL.

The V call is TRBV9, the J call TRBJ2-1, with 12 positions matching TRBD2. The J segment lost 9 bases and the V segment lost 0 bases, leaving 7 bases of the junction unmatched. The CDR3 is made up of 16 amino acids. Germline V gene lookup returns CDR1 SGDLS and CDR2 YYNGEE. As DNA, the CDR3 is TGTGCCAGCAGCGTAGCTGTACTAGCGGGGGGAAGTGAGCAGTTCTTC. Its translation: CASSVAVLAGGSEQFF.